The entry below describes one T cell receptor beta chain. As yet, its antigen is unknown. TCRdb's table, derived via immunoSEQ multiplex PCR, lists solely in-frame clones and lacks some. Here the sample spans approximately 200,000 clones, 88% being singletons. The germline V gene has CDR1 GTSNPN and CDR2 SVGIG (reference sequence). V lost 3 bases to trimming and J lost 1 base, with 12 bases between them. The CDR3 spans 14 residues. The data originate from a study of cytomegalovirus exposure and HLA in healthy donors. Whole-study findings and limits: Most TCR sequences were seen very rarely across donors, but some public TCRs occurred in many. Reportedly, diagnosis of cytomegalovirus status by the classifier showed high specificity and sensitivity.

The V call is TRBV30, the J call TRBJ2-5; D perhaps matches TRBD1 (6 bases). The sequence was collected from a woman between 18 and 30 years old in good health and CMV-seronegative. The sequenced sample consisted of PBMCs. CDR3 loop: CAWSPGTSQETQYF. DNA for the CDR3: TGTGCCTGGAGCCCCGGGACAAGCCAAGAGACCCAGTACTTC.